This is a list of T cell receptor beta chains from one sample in a study of blood T cell repertoires in COVID-19. Assay used: immunoSEQ multiplex PCR; TCRdb lists only in-frame clones, some missing. The repertoire holds about 150,000 clones, with 70% to 90% as singletons. The source material was peripheral blood. The receptors originated from a man between 65 and 85 years old with acute or convalescent COVID-19. Each CDR3 is given with its conserved first and last residue. Fields, in order: clone size, D gene, CDR3 length, V gene, J gene, CDR3 DNA, CDR3 protein. A D gene is named only where the DNA matches it firmly. Clone size, where shown, is once, few, many, or a class for clones that have expanded.

abundance: few; d_gene: NA; len: 16; v_gene: TRBV28; j_gene: TRBJ2-2; CDR3nt: TGTGCCAGCAGTTTATCCCCCTCAGGGGACACCGGGGAGCTGTTTTTT; CDR3aa: CASSLSPSGDTGELFF
abundance: NA; d_gene: TRBD1; len: 19; v_gene: TRBV30; j_gene: TRBJ1-5; CDR3nt: TGTGCCTGGAGCCCCGGACAGGGGGCCGCCCATTATAGCAATCAGCCCCAGCATTTT; CDR3aa: CAWSPGQGAAHYSNQPQHF
abundance: NA; d_gene: NA; len: 12; v_gene: TRBV7-9; j_gene: TRBJ2-3; CDR3nt: TGTGCCAGCAGCTTACAGGTTAATACGCAGTATTTT; CDR3aa: CASSLQVNTQYF
abundance: NA; d_gene: NA; len: 15; v_gene: TRBV19; j_gene: TRBJ2-2; CDR3nt: TGTGCCAGTAGTATAGCCGGGACGAACACCGGGGAGCTGTTTTTT; CDR3aa: CASSIAGTNTGELFF
abundance: NA; d_gene: TRBD1; len: 15; v_gene: TRBV28; j_gene: TRBJ2-7; CDR3nt: TGTGCCAGCAGAGATATCCAGGGGGCGCGGGACGAGCAGTACTTC; CDR3aa: CASRDIQGARDEQYF
abundance: NA; d_gene: NA; len: 14; v_gene: TRBV7-9; j_gene: TRBJ1-3; CDR3nt: TGTGCCAGCAGCAGGGACAACTCTGGAAACACCATATATTTT; CDR3aa: CASSRDNSGNTIYF
abundance: NA; d_gene: NA; len: 15; v_gene: TRBV6-6; j_gene: TRBJ2-1; CDR3nt: TGTGCCAGCAGTTCTCTTGGAGGGCCAATCGATGAGCAGTTCTTC; CDR3aa: CASSSLGGPIDEQFF
abundance: NA; d_gene: TRBD1; len: 15; v_gene: TRBV19; j_gene: TRBJ2-2; CDR3nt: TGTGCCAGTAGTCATGACAGGGTAGGCGGCGGGGAGCTGTTTTTT; CDR3aa: CASSHDRVGGGELFF
abundance: NA; d_gene: NA; len: 12; v_gene: TRBV9; j_gene: TRBJ2-3; CDR3nt: TGTGCCAGCAGCGTACCTCCAGATACGCAGTATTTT; CDR3aa: CASSVPPDTQYF
abundance: NA; d_gene: TRBD2; len: 14; v_gene: TRBV9; j_gene: TRBJ2-5; CDR3nt: TGTGCCAGCAGCGCCCCTAGCGGAGGGGAGACCCAGTACTTC; CDR3aa: CASSAPSGGETQYF
abundance: NA; d_gene: NA; len: 15; v_gene: TRBV7-2; j_gene: TRBJ2-6; CDR3nt: TGTGCCAGCAGCGAACAGGGTCTTGGGGCCAACGTCCTGACTTTC; CDR3aa: CASSEQGLGANVLTF
abundance: NA; d_gene: NA; len: 14; v_gene: TRBV5-1; j_gene: TRBJ2-7; CDR3nt: TGCGCCAGCAGCATCCAGACAGGCTCCTACGAGCAGTACTTC; CDR3aa: CASSIQTGSYEQYF
abundance: NA; d_gene: NA; len: 13; v_gene: TRBV27; j_gene: TRBJ1-5; CDR3nt: TGTGCCAGCAGCTCCACACAGGATCAGCCCCAGCATTTT; CDR3aa: CASSSTQDQPQHF
abundance: NA; d_gene: NA; len: 11; v_gene: TRBV29-1; j_gene: TRBJ1-2; CDR3nt: TGCAGCGTCACAGAAAACTATGGCTACACCTTC; CDR3aa: CSVTENYGYTF
abundance: NA; d_gene: TRBD1; len: 19; v_gene: TRBV5-1; j_gene: TRBJ2-1; CDR3nt: TGCGCCAGCAGCTTGGCCCCCGGGACAGGTGGACGCTCCTACAATGAGCAGTTCTTC; CDR3aa: CASSLAPGTGGRSYNEQFF
abundance: NA; d_gene: TRBD1; len: 16; v_gene: TRBV11-1; j_gene: TRBJ2-2; CDR3nt: TGTGCCAGCAGCCTACAGGGGGCTGCGAGCACCGGGGAGCTGTTTTTT; CDR3aa: CASSLQGAASTGELFF
abundance: NA; d_gene: TRBD1; len: 13; v_gene: TRBV28; j_gene: TRBJ2-7; CDR3nt: TGTGCCAGCAGTCTCCAGGGGGCCTACGAGCAGTACTTC; CDR3aa: CASSLQGAYEQYF
abundance: NA; d_gene: NA; len: 14; v_gene: TRBV5-4; j_gene: TRBJ1-1; CDR3nt: TGTGCCAGCAGCTTGGCGGTTGACAGCACTGAAGCTTTCTTT; CDR3aa: CASSLAVDSTEAFF